The present entry profiles one T cell receptor (beta chain) with its context. This clone has just one count. It has no known antigen specificity. No much larger clone exists at a distance of one base, and base qualities are not known. The data are from a study of graft-versus-host responses after intestinal transplantation (dated by TCRdb to the early 2020s). Study-wide context: Multivisceral, liver-intestinal, or isolated intestinal transplants were received by the recipients. All recipients received anti-thymocyte globulin induction followed by maintenance tacrolimus and steroids for around 3 years. After intestinal transplantation, graft-versus-host and host-versus-graft alloreactive T cell clones were followed in the graft, circulation and bone marrow using bulk TCR-beta CDR3 sequencing. To identify alloreactive clones, pre-transplant mixed lymphocyte reaction products were sequenced and compared with unstimulated pre-transplant donor and recipient T cells. A cohort of about two dozen intestinal transplant recipients, including one retransplant, was enrolled, and a few patients lacking pretransplant specimens were excluded. Donor T cell macrochimerism was defined as a peak of at least 4% donor T cells among recipient peripheral blood mononuclear cells. Rather than being sequenced by the commercial service, samples from a few later patients were sequenced in-house on an Illumina MiSeq and processed with MiXCR. Paper-wide results and their limitations: In the allografts of patients with donor T cell macrochimerism, GvH to HvG T cell clonal ratios were high. GvH clones were detected in recipient bone marrow, and some appeared earlier in ileal mucosa or blood, consistent with an intestinal mucosal origin. Conclusions were limited by the relatively low number and heterogeneity of intestinal transplant patients. Early after transplant, declines in HvG clones were associated with peak levels of circulating GvH clones.

The time point label on this specimen signifies: cells obtained before transplantation from donor or recipient. CD3+CD4+ and CD3+CD8+ populations were FACS-sorted from unstimulated pre-transplant donor and recipient cells taken from spleen or lymph nodes. Library preparation employed the immunoSEQ multiplex PCR assay. For most patients, genomic DNA was isolated with the Qiagen DNeasy Blood and Tissue Kit and shipped frozen to Adaptive Biotechnologies for TCR sequencing. For most patients, high-throughput TCR-beta CDR3 sequencing of genomic DNA was performed by Adaptive Biotechnologies. Per the original workflow: TCR sequencing data were retrieved from Adaptive's ImmunoSEQ software for around 20 patients, whereas a few other patients were processed with MiXCR and VDJtools. To correct CD4 versus CD8 sorting errors, any sequence found in both subsets at a frequency ratio below 5:1 was removed. CDR3 nucleotide sequences shared by donor and recipient were removed because the origin of these sequences could not be assigned. To count as alloreactive, a clone needed at least 2-fold expansion over unstimulated cells and a minimum CFSE-low frequency of 0.002% (template counts) or 0.001% (read counts). Mappable clones were those detected in sequenced pre-transplant spleen, lymph node, or MLR CFSE-low populations of the donor or recipient. Cumulative frequency of alloreactive clones was calculated as a percentage of all sequences weighted by copy number. What TCRdb holds here is the immuneACCESS table cut down to in-frame rearrangements. Part of the clones is not present; checked against another copy, under half of the missing clones reflect an unresolved V gene, and the others are unexplained. V, J and clone size were drawn from that table, and D and trimming were deduced from the DNA. This sample lists approximately 77,000 clones; roughly 91% were detected once. Roughly 0.37% of the sample lies in the top ten.

Looking up the germline V gene yields CDR1 MNHEY and CDR2 SVGAGI. From the cysteine through the phenylalanine, the CDR3 covers 16 amino acids. Only CDR3 DNA remains: 48 bases, in frame from the first base. V loses 2 bases at its end and J loses 1 base; junction bases beyond the gene matches: 0. This clonotype originated in a human donor who received an intestinal transplant. The starting material was unstimulated CD4+ T cells sorted from spleen or lymph node cells, obtained before intestinal transplant. The sequence links TRBV6-5 to TRBJ2-2; TRBD2 fits 11 bases in the junction. The nucleotide sequence reads as follows: TGTGCCAGCAGTTACGGACTAGCGGGGAACACCGGGGAGCTGTTTTTT. Its protein product is CASSYGLAGNTGELFF.